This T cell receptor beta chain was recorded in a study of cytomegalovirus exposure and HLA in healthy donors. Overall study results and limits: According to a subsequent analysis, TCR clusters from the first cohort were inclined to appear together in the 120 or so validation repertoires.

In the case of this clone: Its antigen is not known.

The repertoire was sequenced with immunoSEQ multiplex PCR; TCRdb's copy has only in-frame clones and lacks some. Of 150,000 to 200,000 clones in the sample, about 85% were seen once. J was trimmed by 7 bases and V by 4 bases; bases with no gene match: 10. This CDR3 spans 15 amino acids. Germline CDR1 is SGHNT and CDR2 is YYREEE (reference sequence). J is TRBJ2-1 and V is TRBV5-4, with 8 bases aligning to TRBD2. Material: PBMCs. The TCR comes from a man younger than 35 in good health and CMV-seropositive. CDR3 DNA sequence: TGTGCCAGCAGCCGTACGGGAGGGCCGGGAAATGAGCAGTTCTTC. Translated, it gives CASSRTGGPGNEQFF.